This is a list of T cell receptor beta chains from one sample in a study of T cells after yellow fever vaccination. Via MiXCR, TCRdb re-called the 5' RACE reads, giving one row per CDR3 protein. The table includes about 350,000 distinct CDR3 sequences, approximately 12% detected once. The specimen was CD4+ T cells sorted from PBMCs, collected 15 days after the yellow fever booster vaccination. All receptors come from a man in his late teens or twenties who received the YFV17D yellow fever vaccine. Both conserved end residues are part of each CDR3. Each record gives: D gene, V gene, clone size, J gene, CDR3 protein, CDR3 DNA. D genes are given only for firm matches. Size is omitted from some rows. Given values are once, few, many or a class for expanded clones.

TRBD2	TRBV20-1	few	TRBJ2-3	CSAPSGPSTDTQYF	TGCAGTGCACCTAGCGGGCCTAGCACAGATACGCAGTATTTT
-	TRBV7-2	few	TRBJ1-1	CASSLYRMNTEAFF	TGTGCCAGCAGCTTATACAGGATGAACACTGAAGCTTTCTTT
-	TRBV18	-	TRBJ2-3	CASSPMAGSTDTQYF	TGTGCCAGCTCACCAATGGCAGGGAGCACAGATACGCAGTATTTT
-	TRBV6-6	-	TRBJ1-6	CASRGQANSPLHF	TGTGCCAGCAGGGGGCAGGCGAATTCACCCCTCCACTTT
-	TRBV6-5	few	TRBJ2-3	CASRYSGSGTDTQYF	TGTGCCAGCAGGTACAGCGGCTCGGGTACAGATACGCAGTATTTT
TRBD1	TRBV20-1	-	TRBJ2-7	CSATQGARALNEQYF	TGCAGTGCTACCCAGGGGGCGCGGGCCCTAAACGAGCAGTACTTC
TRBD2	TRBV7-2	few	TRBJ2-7	CASRLTSGYSYEQYF	TGTGCCAGCAGATTGACTAGCGGGTACTCCTACGAGCAGTACTTC
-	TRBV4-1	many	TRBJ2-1	CASSQEAGGEQFF	TGCGCCAGCAGCCAAGAGGCTGGGGGTGAGCAGTTCTTC
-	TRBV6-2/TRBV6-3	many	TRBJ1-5	CASSAIQGRVRWPQHF	TGTGCCAGCAGCGCCATACAGGGTCGGGTTCGGTGGCCCCAGCATTTT
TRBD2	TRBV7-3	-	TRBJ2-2	CASSLMERGTTGELFF	TGTGCCAGCAGCTTAATGGAGCGGGGGACCACCGGGGAGCTGTTTTTT
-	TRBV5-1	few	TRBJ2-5	CASSLAVRETQYF	TGCGCCAGCAGCTTGGCCGTGCGGGAGACCCAGTACTTC
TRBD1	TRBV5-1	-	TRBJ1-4	CASSPATGSNEKLFF	TGCGCCAGCAGCCCGGCGACAGGGTCTAATGAAAAACTGTTTTTT
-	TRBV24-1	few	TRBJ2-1	CATASDEQFF	TGTGCCACCGCAAGCGATGAGCAGTTCTTC
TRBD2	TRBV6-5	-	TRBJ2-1	CASSRLAGGDEQFF	TGTGCCAGCAGCCGACTAGCGGGTGGCGATGAGCAGTTCTTC
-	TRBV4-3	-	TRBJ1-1	CASSQDLGVEAFF	TGCGCCAGCAGCCAAGATTTGGGGGTTGAAGCTTTCTTT
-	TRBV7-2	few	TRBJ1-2	CASSFTPVVTGYTF	TGTGCCAGCAGCTTCACCCCGGTAGTGACGGGCTACACCTTC
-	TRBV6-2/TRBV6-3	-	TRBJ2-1	CASSWRTTEFF	TGTGCCAGCAGTTGGAGGACAACTGAGTTCTTC
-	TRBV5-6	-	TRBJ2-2	CASSFPPGTNTGELFF	TGTGCCAGCAGCTTTCCTCCAGGGACGAACACCGGGGAGCTGTTTTTT
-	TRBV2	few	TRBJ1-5	CASRGFGGQPQHF	TGTGCCAGCAGAGGCTTCGGGGGTCAGCCCCAGCATTTT
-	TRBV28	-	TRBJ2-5	CASTIRAGPLRETQYF	TGTGCCAGCACCATTAGGGCAGGACCACTTAGAGAGACCCAGTACTTC
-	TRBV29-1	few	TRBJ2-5	CSVSGALIPSQETQYF	TGCAGCGTTTCCGGGGCCCTCATACCATCCCAAGAGACCCAGTACTTC
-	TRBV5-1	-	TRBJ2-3	CASSPGGQANTDTQYF	TGCGCCAGCAGCCCCGGTGGCCAGGCTAACACAGATACGCAGTATTTT
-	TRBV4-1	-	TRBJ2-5	CASSQTGTAEETQYF	TGCGCCAGCAGCCAGACCGGGACTGCCGAAGAGACCCAGTACTTC
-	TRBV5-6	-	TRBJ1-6	CASSLERQSYSPLHF	TGTGCCAGCAGCTTGGAGCGACAGAGCTATTCACCCCTCCACTTT
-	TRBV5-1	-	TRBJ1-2	CASSLGGLDYGYTF	TGCGCCAGCAGTCTCGGGGGACTGGACTATGGCTACACCTTC
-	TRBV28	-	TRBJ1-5	CASDSRHDGQPQHF	TGTGCCAGCGATTCCCGACACGATGGCCAGCCCCAGCATTTT
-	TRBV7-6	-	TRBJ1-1	CASSLAGRGSDTEAFF	TGTGCCAGCAGCTTAGCGGGAAGGGGATCGGACACTGAAGCTTTCTTT
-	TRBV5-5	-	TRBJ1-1	CASSPTMNLGTEAFF	TGTGCCAGCAGCCCGACGATGAATTTGGGAACTGAAGCTTTCTTT
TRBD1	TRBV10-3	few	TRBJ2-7	CAISPGTGTGEQYF	TGTGCCATCAGCCCCGGGACAGGGACGGGAGAGCAGTACTTC
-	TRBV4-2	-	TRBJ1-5	CASSQEGGALGNQPQHF	TGTGCCAGCAGCCAAGAAGGGGGGGCGCTTGGCAATCAGCCCCAGCATTTT
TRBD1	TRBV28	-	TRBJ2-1	CASYRDRVNNEQFF	TGTGCCAGCTACCGGGACAGGGTTAACAATGAGCAGTTCTTC
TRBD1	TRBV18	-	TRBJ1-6	CASSTTGGGSPLHF	TGTGCCAGCTCAACAACAGGGGGCGGGTCACCCCTCCACTTT
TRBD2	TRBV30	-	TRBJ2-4	CAASGEAKNIQYF	TGTGCCGCGAGCGGGGAAGCCAAAAACATTCAGTACTTC
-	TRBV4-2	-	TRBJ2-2	CASSQDLGTGELFF	TGTGCCAGCAGCCAAGATTTGGGTACCGGGGAGCTGTTTTTT
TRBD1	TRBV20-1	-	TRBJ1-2	CSSLGQGGYGYTF	TGCAGCTCCCTCGGACAGGGTGGCTATGGCTACACCTTC
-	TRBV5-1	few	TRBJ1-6	CASSLTGMHNSPLHF	TGCGCCAGCAGCTTGACAGGGATGCATAATTCACCCCTCCACTTT
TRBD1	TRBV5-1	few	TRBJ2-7	CASRTIPGQGFNEQYF	TGCGCCAGCAGGACAATTCCGGGACAGGGGTTCAACGAGCAGTACTTC
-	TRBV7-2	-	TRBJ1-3	CASRGGREAGNTIYF	TGTGCCAGCAGGGGGGGCAGGGAGGCTGGAAACACCATATATTTT
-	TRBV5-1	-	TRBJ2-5	CASSLDPQGRETQYF	TGCGCCAGCAGCTTGGACCCTCAGGGTAGGGAGACCCAGTACTTC
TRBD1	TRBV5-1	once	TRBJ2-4	CASSLQGVRTKNIQYF	TGCGCCAGCAGCTTGCAGGGGGTAAGGACCAAAAACATTCAGTACTTC
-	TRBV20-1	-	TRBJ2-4	CSAIGWGAKNIQYF	TGCAGTGCTATTGGTTGGGGGGCCAAAAACATTCAGTACTTC
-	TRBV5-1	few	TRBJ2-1	CASSPGGTLNEQFF	TGCGCCAGCAGCCCTGGTGGTACCCTCAATGAGCAGTTCTTC
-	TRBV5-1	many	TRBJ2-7	CASSLAVGGSYEQYF	TGCGCCAGCAGCTTGGCCGTAGGGGGCTCCTACGAGCAGTACTTC
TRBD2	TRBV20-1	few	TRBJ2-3	CSALNSGRSTDTQYF	TGCAGTGCTCTGAATAGCGGGAGAAGCACAGATACGCAGTATTTT
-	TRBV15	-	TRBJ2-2	CATSRDGGDTGELFF	TGTGCCACCAGCAGAGACGGAGGCGACACCGGGGAGCTGTTTTTT
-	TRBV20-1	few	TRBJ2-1	CSASLPRVNEQFF	TGCAGTGCTAGCCTTCCCAGGGTGAATGAGCAGTTCTTC
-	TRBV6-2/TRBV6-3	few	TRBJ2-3	CASSSPSGGARGTQYF	TGTGCCAGCAGTTCCCCCTCGGGTGGAGCACGGGGGACGCAGTATTTT
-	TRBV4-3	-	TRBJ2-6	CASSQVKGLSSGANVLTF	TGCGCCAGCAGCCAAGTAAAGGGCCTGAGCTCTGGGGCCAACGTCCTGACTTTC
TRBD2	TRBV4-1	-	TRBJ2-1	CASSQPGLAGRQFF	TGCGCCAGCAGCCAGCCGGGACTAGCGGGGAGGCAGTTCTTC
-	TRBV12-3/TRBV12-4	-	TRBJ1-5	CASLGRGQPQHF	TGTGCCAGCTTGGGCAGGGGTCAGCCCCAGCATTTT
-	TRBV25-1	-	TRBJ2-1	CASSEPGNNEQFF	TGTGCCAGCAGTGAACCAGGGAACAATGAGCAGTTCTTC
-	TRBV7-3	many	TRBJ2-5	CASSVDIRETQYF	TGTGCCAGCAGCGTAGATATAAGAGAGACCCAGTACTTC